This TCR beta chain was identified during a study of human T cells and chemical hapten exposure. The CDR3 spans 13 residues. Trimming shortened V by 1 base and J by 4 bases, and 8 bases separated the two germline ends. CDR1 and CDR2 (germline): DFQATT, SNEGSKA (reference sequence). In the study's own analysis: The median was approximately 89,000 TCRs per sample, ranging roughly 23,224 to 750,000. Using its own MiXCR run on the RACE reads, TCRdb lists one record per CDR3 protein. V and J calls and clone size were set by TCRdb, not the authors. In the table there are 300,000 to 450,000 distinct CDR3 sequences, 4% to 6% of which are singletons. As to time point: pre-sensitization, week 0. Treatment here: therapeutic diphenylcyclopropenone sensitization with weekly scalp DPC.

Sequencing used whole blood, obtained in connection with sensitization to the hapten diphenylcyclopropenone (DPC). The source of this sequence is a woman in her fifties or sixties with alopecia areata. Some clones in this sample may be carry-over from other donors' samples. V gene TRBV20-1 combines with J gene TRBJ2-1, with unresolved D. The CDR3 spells CSARGGSYNEQFF. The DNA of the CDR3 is TGCAGTGCTAGAGGAGGCAGTTACAATGAGCAGTTCTTC.